This is a list of T cell receptor beta chains from one sample in a study of T cells in Graves' hyperthyroidism and ophthalmopathy. MiXCR, run by TCRdb on the multiplex PCR reads, gives a single entry per CDR3 protein. The table includes about 570,000 distinct CDR3 sequences, roughly 50% detected once. The specimen sequenced was peripheral blood or thyroid tissue (not recorded which). These receptors all stem from an adult woman with Graves' disease, either hyperthyroidism or ophthalmopathy (not recorded which). Each CDR3 is given without its conserved first and last residue. The order of the fields is V gene, clone size, CDR3 protein. Clone size is not always given. Where it is, it says once, few, many or a class for expanded clones.

TRBV9 . ASSEGQGNEQY
TRBV29-1 many SVGGSAYEQY
TRBV7-8 . ASSSPLLRQETQY
TRBV9 once ASSDSFSNEQF
TRBV15 . ATSRGPGGYGYT
TRBV7-2 few ASSAQQGWETQY
TRBV7-9 many ASSLAQFYGYT
TRBV10-3 . AISGRAAQETQY
TRBV7-6 . ASSPKTRESETQY
TRBV20-1 many SARSGREQETQY
TRBV7-2 many ASSRDGKQETQY
TRBV11-2 many ASSFIGSGTYEQY
TRBV9 many ASSPDPQGEQPQH
TRBV15 . ATSRDRASLN
TRBV28 few ASSLPPRGYEQY
TRBV20-1 . SARDPTETQY
TRBV9 many ASSVDTSYEQY
TRBV7-9 . ASSPYPGTANQETQY
TRBV20-1 . SASALIYNEQF
TRBV7-2 . ASSSSWRGGANVLT
TRBV11-2 many ASSFPPDF
TRBV7-9 . ASSLPTSGRTETQH
TRBV5-1 many ASRPEWHNEQY
TRBV20-1 many SARVPAGGETQY
TRBV7-9 many ASSLKGISGNTIY
TRBV9 many ASSASGTLQETQY
TRBV20-1 many SAPKGAGAQGETQY
TRBV19 many AVGQGPGELF
TRBV20-1 . SARDQIWDQPQY
TRBV7-9 . ASSLAGINTEAF
TRBV5-1 many ASSAGLETYEQY
TRBV20-1 . SARDGAAGYT
TRBV7-9 many ASSRTGTPILTYEQY
TRBV7-2 many ASSLKSGRRETQY
TRBV12-3/TRBV12-4 . ASSLTSRGETQY
TRBV2 . ASVGDGWTGELF
TRBV20-1 . SALTGHNYGYT
TRBV13 many ASSSPEEAQPIYEQY
TRBV7-2 . ASSSGQGSTNTEAF
TRBV7-8 many ASSPKGRTGETQY